The rows below give T cell receptor beta chains drawn from one sample of a study of vaccination and CD4 T cells after COVID-19. The antigens for these receptors are not known. TCRdb itself ran the PCR reads through MiXCR, one entry per CDR3 protein. The sample has roughly 17,000 distinct CDR3 sequences; 35% to 50% are singletons. The sample in question was CD4+ T cells from blood, cultured in vitro, obtained after SARS-CoV-2 vaccination. These receptors all stem from a human donor who had recovered from COVID-19. Each CDR3 is given with its conserved first and last residue. The size field is filled for only some rows; it gives once, few, many or a size class.

abundance	j_gene	v_gene	CDR3aa
NA	TRBJ1-5	TRBV28	CASSFIKGGHQPQHF
few	TRBJ2-5	TRBV18	CASSPGSEGETQYF
NA	TRBJ2-7	TRBV2	CASRGLRAYEQYF
NA	TRBJ2-3	TRBV7-2	CASSLRGGGTDTQYF
NA	TRBJ2-1	TRBV2	CATGGTSGSLAYNEQFF
few	TRBJ2-2	TRBV6-1	CASRGPTGELFF
few	TRBJ2-7	TRBV20-1	CSARGRRDYEQYF
NA	TRBJ2-2	TRBV6-1	CASSLGTGGIGELFF
NA	TRBJ2-1	TRBV20-1	CSACRGGGNNEQFF
NA	TRBJ2-3	TRBV19	CASSIAGFGTDTQYF
NA	TRBJ1-5	TRBV7-8	CASSPRWGGGDQPQHF
few	TRBJ2-4	TRBV4-1	CASSRDRGGAKNIQYF
NA	TRBJ1-2	TRBV2	CASSGQGAGYTF
NA	TRBJ2-3	TRBV6-5	CASSLGGRTDTQYF
once	TRBJ2-1	TRBV15	CATRRTLLVAGSHNEQFF
NA	TRBJ1-2	TRBV10-3	CVISESRQGANGYTF
few	TRBJ2-3	TRBV28	CASSLRELAGPDTQYF
NA	TRBJ2-3	TRBV20-1	CSARTSGRAPATQYF
few	TRBJ2-2	TRBV19	CASSALKGEYGELFF
NA	TRBJ1-5	TRBV19	CASKFQGAEGQPQHF
medium-sized	TRBJ1-6	TRBV20-1	CSLTGAAMVGNSPLHF
few	TRBJ2-2	TRBV9	CASSEEDRRNTGELFF
NA	TRBJ2-5	TRBV19	CASISRGGETQYF
NA	TRBJ2-6	TRBV3-1	CASSPRHSGANVLTF
NA	TRBJ2-7	TRBV7-9	CASSLKDSYYEQYF
NA	TRBJ2-3	TRBV20-1	CSATSAGGGTDTQYF
NA	TRBJ1-4	TRBV19	CASLQTGTGGEKLFF
NA	TRBJ1-5	TRBV6-2/TRBV6-3	CASSSMTGRSSPQHF
few	TRBJ2-1	TRBV20-1	CSAPGTSGYNEQFF
NA	TRBJ1-2	TRBV3-1	CASSHRQGGDGYTF
NA	TRBJ2-2	TRBV7-2	CASSGLAGTNTGELFF
NA	TRBJ1-1	TRBV7-2	CASSFLPRNGENTEAFF
NA	TRBJ2-7	TRBV5-1	CASSLDINSYEQYF
NA	TRBJ2-7	TRBV18	CASSRDSLSYEQYF
few	TRBJ2-1	TRBV28	CASSLSSGRYNEQFF